Listed below are T cell receptor beta chains from one sample, sequenced in a study of naive and memory T cell subsets. TCRdb itself ran the UMI-ligation and nested PCR reads through MiXCR, one entry per CDR3 protein. Of about 85,000 distinct CDR3 sequences detected, roughly 14% appear once; the ten largest clones hold around 0.99%. The specimen sequenced was central memory CD4+ T cells from blood. These receptors all stem from a human donor in good health. CDR3s include the opening cysteine and the closing phenylalanine or tryptophan. D genes are given only for firm matches. Size tells how often a clone was seen (once, few, many) or the class of an expanded clone, and some rows leave it out.

CDR3 protein,CDR3 DNA,clone size,V gene,D gene,J gene,CDR3 length
CASSSPISTNEKLFF,TGTGCCAGCAGTTCGCCGATATCAACTAATGAAAAACTGTTTTTT,many,TRBV6-2/TRBV6-3,NA,TRBJ1-4,15
CASRAGTGLAGASLNEQFF,TGCGCCAGCAGGGCCGGGACAGGACTAGCGGGAGCCTCTTTGAATGAGCAGTTCTTC,few,TRBV5-1,TRBD2,TRBJ2-1,19
CATSAAAYYGYTF,TGTGCCACCAGTGCGGCAGCTTACTATGGCTACACCTTC,many,TRBV24-1,NA,TRBJ1-2,13
CASSEDMGQGRNSPLHF,TGTGCCAGCAGTGAAGATATGGGACAGGGACGGAATTCACCCCTCCACTTT,NA,TRBV2,TRBD1,TRBJ1-6,17
CASIPDWQGGELFF,TGTGCCAGCATCCCGGACTGGCAGGGCGGGGAGCTGTTTTTT,NA,TRBV6-6,NA,TRBJ2-2,14
CASSRPGQGARTEAFF,TGTGCCAGCAGCCGGCCGGGACAGGGGGCGCGGACTGAAGCTTTCTTT,once,TRBV7-9,TRBD1,TRBJ1-1,16
CSARPGTEGNTIYF,TGCAGTGCTAGACCCGGGACGGAAGGAAACACCATATATTTT,NA,TRBV20-1,NA,TRBJ1-3,14
CAWSGFGTLNTEAFF,TGTGCCTGGAGTGGATTCGGGACATTGAACACTGAAGCTTTCTTT,few,TRBV30,NA,TRBJ1-1,15
CASSYTGTGDTGELFF,TGCGCCAGCAGTTATACCGGGACAGGGGACACCGGGGAGCTGTTTTTT,once,TRBV5-1,TRBD1,TRBJ2-2,16
CSASRAGWGTEAFF,TGCAGTGCTAGTCGGGCTGGTTGGGGCACTGAAGCTTTCTTT,NA,TRBV20-1,NA,TRBJ1-1,14
CSVPSGNSDQPQHF,TGCAGCGTTCCATCCGGGAACTCGGACCAGCCCCAGCATTTT,many,TRBV29-1,NA,TRBJ1-5,14
CASSSNSYNEQFF,TGTGCCAGCAGTTCCAATTCCTACAATGAGCAGTTCTTC,NA,TRBV12-3/TRBV12-4,NA,TRBJ2-1,13
CSARAFAGEDTQYF,TGCAGTGCTAGAGCCTTCGCGGGAGAAGATACGCAGTATTTT,many,TRBV20-1,TRBD2,TRBJ2-3,14
CSAEPIWVQKHTQYF,TGCAGTGCTGAACCGATTTGGGTTCAAAAGCATACGCAGTATTTT,few,TRBV20-1,NA,TRBJ2-3,15
CASVYFCASSETVAGGYEQYF,NA,NA,TRBV6-1,NA,TRBJ2-7,21
CASDQGQGAGQPQHF,TGTGCCAGTGACCAGGGCCAGGGGGCAGGACAGCCCCAGCATTTT,NA,TRBV19,TRBD1,TRBJ1-5,15
CASSFYQTRTPSPLHF,TGTGCCAGCAGCTTTTATCAAACCCGAACCCCTTCACCCCTCCACTTT,NA,TRBV11-2,NA,TRBJ1-6,16
CASSSQVLGETQYF,TGTGCCAGCAGCTCCCAAGTCTTGGGAGAGACCCAGTACTTC,NA,TRBV11-2,NA,TRBJ2-5,14
CAISGSSGSYEQYF,TGTGCCATCAGTGGATCTAGCGGGAGCTACGAGCAGTACTTC,many,TRBV10-3,TRBD2,TRBJ2-7,14
CASSPTGGNSPLHF,TGTGCCAGCTCCCCGACAGGGGGCAATTCACCCCTCCACTTT,NA,TRBV18,TRBD1,TRBJ1-6,14
CASSVVGRGLFYEQYF,TGTGCCAGCAGCGTAGTCGGCAGGGGGCTATTCTACGAGCAGTACTTC,NA,TRBV28,TRBD1,TRBJ2-7,16
CASSSTSGSGEQFF,TGTGCCAGCAGCTCAACTAGCGGGAGTGGGGAGCAGTTCTTC,few,TRBV11-1,TRBD2,TRBJ2-1,14
CASSSTGVGTGELFF,TGTGCCAGCAGTTCGACAGGGGTCGGCACCGGGGAGCTGTTTTTT,many,TRBV12-3/TRBV12-4,TRBD1,TRBJ2-2,15
CASRAPASETQYF,TGTGCCAGTAGGGCACCTGCGTCCGAGACCCAGTACTTC,medium-sized,TRBV6-6,NA,TRBJ2-5,13
CAWSGQSSGNTIYF,TGTGCCTGGAGTGGACAGTCCTCTGGAAACACCATATATTTT,few,TRBV30,NA,TRBJ1-3,14
CSAARKIDTQYF,TGCAGTGCTGCGCGGAAGATAGATACGCAGTATTTT,few,TRBV20-1,NA,TRBJ2-3,12
CASSQEVKRTPHF,TGTGCCAGCAGCCAAGAGGTTAAGAGGACCCCCCACTTT,few,TRBV4-2,NA,TRBJ1-6,13